This passage covers 13 T cell receptor beta chains from one sample sequenced in a study of radiation and T cells in renal cell carcinoma. Assay used: immunoSEQ multiplex PCR; TCRdb lists only in-frame clones, some missing. The sample carries 100,000 to 150,000 clones, approximately 90% recorded once. Stated time point: blood 2 weeks post-SBRT. The treatment denotes: 15 Gy SBRT to primary tumor, nephrectomy 4 weeks later. The source was blood, collected from a patient whose treatment included radiotherapy and nephrectomy. Receptors originate from a woman between 65 and 79 years old with renal cell carcinoma.

V usage is TRBV7-9 and J usage is TRBJ1-5; a possible D gene is TRBD1 (5 bases). There are 14 residues in the CDR3. V shed 5 bases and J shed 1 base, with 9 bases lying between them. Per the germline V gene, CDR1 is SEHNR and CDR2 is FQNEAQ (reference sequence). CDR3 in DNA: TGTGCCAGCAGCCCGGGGGGAAGCAATCAGCCCCAGCATTTT. Translation gives CASSPGGSNQPQHF.

The J gene is TRBJ1-4, the V gene TRBV4-2; D remains ambiguous. The CDR3 spans 15 residues. Trimming removed 1 base at V and 4 bases at J, with 10 bases between. Germline CDR1 is LGHNA and CDR2 is YNFKEQ. CDR3 nucleotides: TGTGCCAGCAGCCAAGTTGGTGGCATTAATGAAAAACTGTTTTTT. As protein: CASSQVGGINEKLFF.

The gene calls are TRBV5-8 and TRBJ2-7, with unresolved D. Germline V gene lookup returns CDR1 SGHTS and CDR2 YDEGEE. V dropped 0 bases and J dropped 5 bases, with 3 bases sitting between them. This CDR3 is built from 11 residues. In nucleotides, the CDR3 is TGTGCCAGCAGCTTGGCCCACGAGCAGTACTTC. It yields the protein CASSLAHEQYF.

The chain combines TRBV6-1 with TRBJ1-4; D gene uncertain. The CDR3 covers 16 residues. V was pared by 1 base and J by 3 bases, with 12 bases between. CDR1 is MNHNS and CDR2 is SASEGT in the germline V gene. The CDR3 loop reads CASSEVPPGANEKLFF. The DNA for the CDR3 is TGTGCCAGCAGTGAAGTCCCACCCGGCGCTAATGAAAAACTGTTTTTT.

In this sample, this clone turned up a few times. The V call is TRBV11-2, the J call TRBJ2-7; TRBD2 matches 10 bases. The V and J ends lost 4 bases and 4 bases, in that order; junction bases with no gene match: 7. The germline V gene encodes CDR1 SGHAT and CDR2 FQNNGV. The CDR3 consists of 15 residues. This chain's CDR3 is CASSSAGTSEYEQYF. The CDR3 DNA follows: TGTGCCAGCAGCTCCGCCGGGACTAGCGAATACGAGCAGTACTTC.

This chain links TRBV30 with TRBJ2-1; no firm D call. Germline CDR1 and CDR2: GTSNPN and SVGIG (reference sequence). V was cut by 4 bases and J by 2 bases, with 15 bases left in between. This CDR3 is built from 15 residues. The CDR3 sequence is CAWTRMGSTYNEQFF. The CDR3, as DNA: TGTGCCTGGACCCGCATGGGCAGCACCTACAATGAGCAGTTCTTC.

This chain joins TRBV4-2 and TRBJ2-2, with 13 bases that match TRBD2. The ends lost 4 bases at V and 3 bases at J; junction bases unmatched: 8. The germline V gene has CDR1 LGHNA and CDR2 YNFKEQ. The CDR3 is made up of 18 amino acids. The CDR3 here is CASSRRLAGGPDTGELFF. The CDR3 DNA follows: TGTGCCAGCAGCCGTCGACTAGCGGGGGGACCAGACACCGGGGAGCTGTTTTTT.

The rearrangement joins TRBV9 to TRBJ1-2; D is perhaps TRBD1 (6 bases). This CDR3 contains 14 residues. CDR1 and CDR2 from the germline V gene are SGDLS and YYNGEE. The V and J ends lost 3 bases and 4 bases respectively, with 13 bases between them. The CDR3 reads CASSASTGIYGYTF. CDR3 nucleotides: TGTGCCAGCAGCGCCTCCACAGGGATCTATGGCTACACCTTC.

The V gene is TRBV5-5, the J gene TRBJ1-5; D uncertain. The CDR3 covers 10 residues. Deletions cut 4 bases from V and 10 bases from J, with 6 bases between. Germline lookup yields CDR1 SGHKS and CDR2 YYEKEE (reference sequence). The CDR3 protein is CASSPGPQHF. The CDR3 nucleotides read TGTGCCAGCAGCCCTGGCCCCCAGCATTTT.

The chain joins TRBV30 to TRBJ1-5; a possible D gene is TRBD1 (5 bases). Germline V gene lookup returns CDR1 GTSNPN and CDR2 SVGIG (reference sequence). The CDR3 is made up of 13 amino acids. V lost 1 base and J 7 bases, leaving 11 bases between the germline ends. The DNA of the CDR3 is TGTGCCTGGAGTGGGCAGGGCTCCCAGCCCCAGCATTTT. Amino acid sequence: CAWSGQGSQPQHF.

The rearrangement links TRBV5-4 to TRBJ2-2, with TRBD2 matching over 7 bases. The V segment lost 4 bases and the J segment 4 bases; nucleotides outside the gene matches: 4. The CDR3 consists of 14 residues. Germline values: CDR1 SGHNT, CDR2 YYREEE (reference sequence). The CDR3 loop is CASSPGLVTGELFF. The CDR3 DNA follows: TGTGCCAGCAGCCCCGGACTAGTCACCGGGGAGCTGTTTTTT.

This chain connects TRBV2 to TRBJ2-7; 12 bases map to TRBD2. V dropped 6 bases and J dropped 0; count of bases not matched to a gene: 3. The CDR3 sequence is 15 residues long. Per the germline V gene, CDR1 is SNHLY and CDR2 is FYNNEI. The CDR3 region is CASRETSGGSYEQYF. The CDR3 DNA is TGTGCCAGCAGGGAGACTAGCGGGGGCTCCTACGAGCAGTACTTC.

Turning to this clone: Other DNA sequences from this sample encode an identical CDR3 as well. V and J are TRBV19 and TRBJ2-7; D not certain. The CDR3 length is 11 residues. Germline loops: CDR1 LNHDA, CDR2 SQIVND (reference sequence). V was pared by 3 bases and J by 4 bases, with 4 bases between. The CDR3 region has the DNA TGTGCCAGTAGTATCGGTTACGAGCAGTACTTC. It yields the protein CASSIGYEQYF.